The 16 T cell receptor beta chains listed next were all sequenced from one sample in a study of control samples from healthy donors and cancer patients. Method: immunoSEQ multiplex PCR; TCRdb's copy keeps in-frame clones and lacks some. The sample carries 150,000 or so clones, approximately 90% recorded once. Material: blood. All receptors derive from a woman under 40 in good health.

The rearrangement links TRBV28 to TRBJ2-1; TRBD2 matches 10 bases. The CDR3 is 16 amino acids. V shed 8 bases, J shed 3 bases, and the junction held 10 bases outside the gene matches. Germline V gene sequence: CDR1 MDHEN, CDR2 SYDVKM. The CDR3 here is CASGLAVVPLYNEQFF. The DNA for the CDR3 is TGTGCCAGCGGACTAGCGGTCGTACCCCTCTACAATGAGCAGTTCTTC.

J is TRBJ1-5 and V is TRBV5-1; a weak D match, TRBD1 (5 bases). Germline V lookup: CDR1 SGHRS, CDR2 YFSETQ. The CDR3 totals 14 residues. Trimming took off 7 bases at V and 0 bases at J, with 11 bases between the two ends. The CDR3 protein is CASGTGDSNQPQHF. The CDR3 DNA sequence: TGCGCCAGCGGGACGGGGGATAGCAATCAGCCCCAGCATTTT.

The chain carries TRBV9 and TRBJ2-3; tentatively, D is TRBD1 (5 bases). Germline CDR1 SGDLS, CDR2 YYNGEE. The CDR3 is made up of 15 amino acids. Trimming stripped 2 bases from V and 2 bases from J, with 12 bases between. The CDR3 nucleotides read TGTGCCAGCAGCGTGGACACTCTCCCCACAGATACGCAGTATTTT. Its protein is CASSVDTLPTDTQYF.

With regard to this clone: Within the sample, other DNA sequences also encode this same CDR3. The chain joins TRBV28 to TRBJ2-5; no definite D call. The germline CDR1 and CDR2 sequences are MDHEN and SYDVKM. The length of the CDR3 is 11 residues. V was clipped by 3 bases and J by 5 bases, with 4 bases between them. This CDR3 reads CASSFRETQYF. DNA for the CDR3: TGTGCCAGCAGTTTTCGGGAGACCCAGTACTTC.

This clone was seen only a few times. The V and J genes are TRBV19 and TRBJ1-5; 7 bases map to TRBD1. The germline gives CDR1 LNHDA, CDR2 SQIVND (reference sequence). V lost 5 bases and J lost 3; bases outside the gene matches: 4. The CDR3 loop spans 14 amino acids. The CDR3 DNA sequence: TGTGCCAGTAGTTCACAGGGGAACAATCAGCCCCAGCATTTT. As protein: CASSSQGNNQPQHF.

This chain links TRBV3-1 (or the pseudogene TRBV3-2) with TRBJ2-7, with unresolved D. Germline V lookup: CDR1 LGHDT, CDR2 YNNKEL (reference sequence). The length of the CDR3 is 15 residues. Deletions cut 0 bases from V and 2 bases from J, with 11 bases between. The CDR3 DNA reads TGTGCCAGCAGCCAAGATGTGCAGGCTCCCTACGAGCAGTACTTC. Its translation is CASSQDVQAPYEQYF.

J is TRBJ2-3 and V is TRBV3-1 (or the pseudogene TRBV3-2), with 9 positions matching TRBD2. V was pared by 6 bases and J by 1 base, with 5 bases of the junction left unmatched. CDR1 is LGHDT, CDR2 YNNKEL, per germline (reference sequence). This CDR3 is built from 15 residues. CDR3 residues: CASSVSGSGTDTQYF. CDR3 coding DNA: TGTGCCAGCAGTGTTAGCGGGAGTGGCACAGATACGCAGTATTTT.

This chain uses TRBV28 with TRBJ1-3; D call uncertain. Germline-derived CDR1 and CDR2 are MDHEN and SYDVKM. CDR3 length equals 15 residues. Trimming took off 3 bases at V and 0 bases at J, with 9 bases between the two ends. The CDR3, as DNA: TGTGCCAGCAGTTTTGACGCCAACTCTGGAAACACCATATATTTT. Its protein is CASSFDANSGNTIYF.

This clone has a single count. The genes are TRBV6-4 and TRBJ2-2, with D possibly TRBD1 on 6 matching bases. V was pared by 5 bases and J by 0 bases, with 16 bases between. Germline V gives CDR1 MRHNA, CDR2 SNTAGT. The CDR3 consists of 17 residues. The chain's CDR3 is CASSQGFTGSNTGELFF. CDR3 nucleotide sequence: TGTGCCAGCAGTCAAGGCTTTACAGGGTCGAACACCGGGGAGCTGTTTTTT.

The chain recombines TRBV7-6 with TRBJ2-5, with TRBD1 as a possible D gene (6 bases). CDR1 SGHVS and CDR2 FNYEAQ come from the germline V gene. The germline V and J ends were trimmed by 0 bases and 4 bases, with 12 bases remaining between them. CDR3 length equals 15 residues. The CDR3 nucleotides are TGTGCCAGCAGCTTAGCGGGGGCAGGGCCAGAGACCCAGTACTTC. Its translation is CASSLAGAGPETQYF.

The V and J genes are TRBV5-1 and TRBJ2-5, with D hard to call. Germline V gene sequence: CDR1 SGHRS, CDR2 YFSETQ. V was pared by 1 base and J by 2 bases, with 6 bases between. The CDR3 consists of 13 residues. The DNA of the CDR3 is TGCGCCAGCAGCTTGTCGACACAAGAGACCCAGTACTTC. Its protein product is CASSLSTQETQYF.

The V and J genes are TRBV9 and TRBJ2-3, with TRBD1 matching 7 bases. CDR1 and CDR2 from the germline V gene are SGDLS and YYNGEE. CDR3 length equals 15 residues. J was trimmed by 2 bases and V by 4 bases; bases with no gene match: 7. For the CDR3, the DNA is TGTGCCAGCAGCCCCCCGGGACAGACCACAGATACGCAGTATTTT. The encoded protein is CASSPPGQTTDTQYF.

The rearrangement links TRBV28 to TRBJ1-1; D unresolved. The germline V gene encodes CDR1 MDHEN and CDR2 SYDVKM. Trimming pared 2 bases from V and 5 bases from J, leaving 9 bases between. This CDR3 comprises 13 residues. DNA for the CDR3: TGTGCCAGCAGTTTACAAGGTGGTACTGAAGCTTTCTTT. Protein product: CASSLQGGTEAFF. Complete variable domain (other parts from reference TRBV28 and TRBJ1-1): DVKVTQSSRYLVKRTGEKVFLECVQDMDHENMFWYRQDPGLGLRLIYFSYDVKMKEKGDIPEGYSVSREKKERFSLILESASTNQTSMYLCASSLQGGTEAFFGQGTRLTVV.

In this sample, this clone turned up once. The rearrangement uses TRBV5-1 and TRBJ2-1; TRBD2 might be the D (6 bases). V was trimmed by 9 bases and J by 3 bases, leaving 19 bases between them. This CDR3 has 15 residues. Germline V CDR1 and CDR2: SGHRS, YFSETQ. Here the CDR3 reads CANSTRDSYYNEQFF. The CDR3 DNA reads as TGCGCCAACTCTACGCGGGACTCCTACTACAATGAGCAGTTCTTC.

This clone was detected only a few times. The rearrangement joins TRBV21-1 to TRBJ1-5; the table's D gene call, TRBD1, was not cross checked with the DNA. TRBV21-1 is tagged as a pseudogene. This CDR3 is built from 17 residues. CDR3: CASSPPLRSQSNQPQHF. CDR3 nucleotide sequence: TGTGCCAGCAGCCCGCCTCTTCGATCCCAGAGCAATCAGCCCCAGCATTTT.

The genes are TRBV6-5 and TRBJ1-2; the D gene is possibly TRBD1 (5 bases). This CDR3 region has 12 residues. CDR1 and CDR2 (germline): MNHEY, SVGAGI. Trimming stripped 8 bases from V and 0 bases from J, with 7 bases between. As DNA, the CDR3 is TGTGCCAGCGGGACTACTAACTATGGCTACACCTTC. It yields the protein CASGTTNYGYTF.